The clone carrying this T cell receptor beta chain appeared a few times. The target antigen is unknown. The sample comes from a study of T cells after yellow fever vaccination. Study in general: SMART-Seq v4 Ultra Low Input prepared the low-cell-number fractions. Broader study findings: Reappearance after the booster was seen for most primary-vaccination clones, at roughly 96% CD4 and around 90% CD8.

Unmatched junction bases numbered 1, after V lost 0 bases and J lost 3 bases. The CDR3 sequence is 14 residues long. Germline lookup yields CDR1 SGHRS and CDR2 YFSETQ. TCRdb re-analysed the 5' RACE reads in MiXCR, keeping a single row per CDR3 protein. The sample has around 610,000 distinct CDR3 sequences, approximately 15% seen once. The sequence derives from a man younger than 40 who received the YFV17D yellow fever vaccine. The chain links TRBV5-1 to TRBJ2-7; 9 nucleotides line up with TRBD2. The material sequenced was PBMCs, taken on the day of the yellow fever booster vaccination. The CDR3 is CASSLATSGYEQYF. CDR3 bases: TGCGCCAGCAGCTTGGCGACTAGCGGCTACGAGCAGTACTTC.